Below, 12 T cell receptor beta chains from the same sample are listed, as sequenced in a study of T cell clonotyping in hematopoietic cell transplantation. Assay: immunoSEQ multiplex PCR; the TCRdb copy retains only in-frame clones and omits some. The table has some 8,800 clones, 80% to 95% seen once. The material was PBMCs, obtained 100 days after allogeneic stem cell transplant. These receptors all come from a male patient in his fifties who had an allogeneic stem cell transplant from a related donor, so T cells may come from the graft donor. Some clones in this sample may be carry-over from other donors' samples.

This clone was observed a handful of times. J is TRBJ2-7 and V is TRBV6-1, with TRBD1 identical over 7 bases. CDR1 and CDR2 (germline): MNHNS, SASEGT. The CDR3 is 15 amino acids. The J segment lost 3 bases and the V segment lost 2 bases, leaving 7 bases of the junction unmatched. The CDR3 DNA reads TGTGCCAGCAGTGAACGAGTGACAGGGCACTACGAGCAGTACTTC. Protein: CASSERVTGHYEQYF.

The genes are TRBV7-2 and TRBJ2-5; D possibly corresponds to TRBD1 (5 bases). The germline gives CDR1 SGHTA, CDR2 FQGNSA. V was pared by 8 bases and J by 3 bases, with 19 bases between. The length of the CDR3 is 15 residues. The DNA of the CDR3 is TGTGCCAGCGGTCTGGGGATAGACAGTAAAGAGACCCAGTACTTC. Protein: CASGLGIDSKETQYF.

The J gene is TRBJ1-5, the V gene TRBV6-1; the D gene is possibly TRBD1 (6 bases). Germline V CDR1 and CDR2: MNHNS, SASEGT. CDR3 length: 15 amino acids. Trimming removed 10 bases at V and 6 bases at J, with 22 bases between. The CDR3 loop reads CATGSGVGAAQPQHF. CDR3 DNA sequence: TGTGCCACCGGTTCAGGGGTAGGGGCCGCTCAGCCCCAGCATTTT.

The CDR3 bases are TGTGCCAGCAGCCGCGGGGGGCCCTCCTACAATGAGCAGTTCTTC. Translation gives CASSRGGPSYNEQFF. This chain joins TRBV9 and TRBJ2-1; 8 nucleotides agree with TRBD2. V lost 4 bases to trimming and J lost 0 bases; unmatched junction nucleotides: 3. The germline gives CDR1 SGDLS, CDR2 YYNGEE. The CDR3 is 15 residues long.

The genes are TRBV5-6 and TRBJ1-1; D gene uncertain. There are 13 residues in the CDR3. The germline CDR1 and CDR2 sequences are SGHDT and YYEEEE. V was shortened by 3 bases and J by 1 base, with 7 bases between the two germline ends. The CDR3 bases are TGTGCCAGCAGCTCGACACCGAACACTGAAGCTTTCTTT. It translates to CASSSTPNTEAFF.

The rearrangement links TRBV6-6 to TRBJ2-5; 10 bases line up with TRBD1. The V and J ends lost 11 bases and 5 bases, in that order; junction bases with no gene match: 11. CDR1 and CDR2 (germline): MNHNY, SVGAGI (reference sequence). CDR3 length: 14 residues. The CDR3 protein is CAATDRGGWETQYF. CDR3 DNA sequence: TGTGCCGCGACGGACAGGGGGGGCTGGGAGACCCAGTACTTC.

The chain uses TRBV7-2 and TRBJ2-2; 9 bases map to TRBD1. Germline-derived CDR1 and CDR2 are SGHTA and FQGNSA. Trimming cost V 8 bases and J 2 bases; bases outside gene matches: 6. The CDR3 runs 15 residues. The CDR3, as DNA: TGTGCCAGCTCCCGGGACAGGGTTAACACCGGGGAGCTGTTTTTT. This translates into CASSRDRVNTGELFF.

The chain employs TRBV5-1 and TRBJ2-3; no definite D call. The V end lost 5 bases, the J end lost 4 bases, and 17 bases lay between the germline ends. Germline lookup yields CDR1 SGHRS and CDR2 YFSETQ. The CDR3 is made up of 15 amino acids. This CDR3 reads CASRPTQTGADTQYF. CDR3 in DNA: TGCGCCAGCAGACCGACCCAAACGGGCGCAGATACGCAGTATTTT. Using reference TRBV5-1 and TRBJ2-3 for the parts outside the CDR3, the full variable domain is KAGVTQTPRYLIKTRGQQVTLSCSPISGHRSVSWYQQTPGQGLQFLFEYFSETQRNKGNFPGRFSGRQFSNSRSEMNVSTLELGDSALYLCASRPTQTGADTQYFGPGTRLTVL.

V is TRBV4-1 and J is TRBJ2-7, with a weak D call TRBD1 (6 bases). The V and J ends lost 4 bases and 3 bases respectively, with 19 bases between them. The V gene's germline CDR1 is MGHRA and CDR2 YSYEKL. The CDR3 consists of 16 residues. The chain's CDR3 is CASSPHSTGDYYEQYF. The CDR3 nucleotides read TGCGCCAGCAGCCCCCACTCGACAGGCGATTACTACGAGCAGTACTTC.

The chain recombines TRBV29-1 with TRBJ1-3, with D hard to call. V gave up 2 bases and J gave up 2 bases, with 10 bases separating them. Germline lookup yields CDR1 SQVTM and CDR2 ANQGSEA. This CDR3 spans 14 amino acids. CDR3 residues: CSVERGDAGNTIYF. As DNA, the CDR3 is TGCAGCGTTGAAAGAGGCGATGCTGGAAACACCATATATTTT.

The chain uses TRBV2 and TRBJ2-3; D unresolved. CDR3 length: 14 amino acids. Trimming stripped 2 bases from V and 4 bases from J, with 10 bases between. The V gene's germline CDR1 is SNHLY and CDR2 FYNNEI. The CDR3 sequence: CASSEWVGSDTQYF. In DNA, the CDR3 is TGTGCCAGCAGTGAATGGGTGGGATCAGATACGCAGTATTTT.

The chain uses TRBV4-2 and TRBJ2-4; 16 positions agree with TRBD2. V lost 0 bases to trimming and J lost 0 bases; unmatched junction nucleotides: 2. The CDR3 has 19 amino acids. The germline gives CDR1 LGHNA, CDR2 YNFKEQ. The CDR3 reads CASSQEGLAGGLAKNIQYF. The CDR3 DNA follows: TGTGCCAGCAGCCAAGAGGGACTAGCGGGGGGGCTAGCCAAAAACATTCAGTACTTC.